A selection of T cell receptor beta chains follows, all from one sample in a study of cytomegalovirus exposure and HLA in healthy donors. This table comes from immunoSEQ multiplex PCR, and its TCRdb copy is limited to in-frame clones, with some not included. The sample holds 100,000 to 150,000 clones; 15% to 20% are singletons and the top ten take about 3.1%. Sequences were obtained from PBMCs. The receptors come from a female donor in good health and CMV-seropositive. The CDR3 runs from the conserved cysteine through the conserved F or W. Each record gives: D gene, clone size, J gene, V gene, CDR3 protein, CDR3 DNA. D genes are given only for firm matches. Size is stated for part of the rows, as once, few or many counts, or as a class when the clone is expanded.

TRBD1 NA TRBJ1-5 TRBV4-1 CASSQEYGQGAQPQHF TGCGCCAGCAGCCAAGAGTATGGACAGGGGGCTCAGCCCCAGCATTTT
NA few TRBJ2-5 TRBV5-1 CASSLGSGGDETQYF TGCGCCAGCAGCTTGGGGTCCGGAGGGGACGAGACCCAGTACTTC
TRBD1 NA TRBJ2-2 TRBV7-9 CASSLTGDSTGELFF TGTGCCAGCAGCCTCACAGGGGATAGCACCGGGGAGCTGTTTTTT
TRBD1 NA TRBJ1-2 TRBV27 CASRKTGTGVLGYTF TGTGCCAGCAGAAAAACCGGGACAGGGGTTCTTGGCTACACCTTC
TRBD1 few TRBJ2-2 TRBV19 CASSTPQGAYTGELFF TGTGCCAGTAGTACCCCACAGGGGGCGTACACCGGGGAGCTGTTTTTT
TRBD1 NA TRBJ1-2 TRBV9 CASSERTGGARGYTF TGTGCCAGCAGCGAAAGGACAGGGGGCGCGAGGGGCTACACCTTC
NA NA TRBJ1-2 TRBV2 CASSEYLGDYGYTF TGTGCCAGCAGTGAATATTTAGGGGACTATGGCTACACCTTC
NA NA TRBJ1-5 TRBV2 CASRGEAAFSNQPQHF TGTGCCAGCAGGGGAGAGGCAGCCTTTAGCAATCAGCCCCAGCATTTT
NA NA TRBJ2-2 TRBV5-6 CASSSIRTGMNTGELFF TGTGCCAGCAGCTCCATTCGAACAGGGATGAACACCGGGGAGCTGTTTTTT
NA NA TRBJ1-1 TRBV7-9 CASSVTGQGTEAFF TGTGCCAGCAGCGTGACCGGGCAGGGGACTGAAGCTTTCTTT
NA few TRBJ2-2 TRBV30 CAWSEQVTGELFF TGTGCCTGGAGTGAGCAGGTCACCGGGGAGCTGTTTTTT
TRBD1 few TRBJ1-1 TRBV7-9 CASSLGTGANTEAFF TGTGCCAGCAGCTTAGGGACAGGGGCAAACACTGAAGCTTTCTTT
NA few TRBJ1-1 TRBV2 CASSGLAGFTEAFF TGTGCCAGCAGTGGATTGGCAGGGTTCACTGAAGCTTTCTTT
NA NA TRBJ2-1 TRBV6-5 CASSWLAEQFF TGTGCCAGCAGTTGGTTGGCTGAGCAGTTCTTC